The sequence of this T cell receptor beta chain was determined in a study of liver allograft versus peripheral blood T cells. At the level of the study: Transplanted-liver and recipient peripheral blood T cell receptor repertoires were compared.

The trim removed 5 bases at V and 4 bases at J, leaving 6 bases unmatched. Germline V gives CDR1 MNHEY, CDR2 SMNVEV (reference sequence). The CDR3 has 15 amino acids. This clonotype is labeled medium-sized. What it binds is unknown. Study-wide results and caveats: Differences were reported between the T cell receptor repertoires inside liver allografts and those that were detected in peripheral blood.

From the reads, TCRdb called clonotypes with MiXCR, one entry per CDR3 protein. The sample shows over 9,000 distinct CDR3 sequences, 25% to 30% of them seen only once. The chain uses TRBV27 and TRBJ2-1, with 9 nucleotides matching TRBD1. The receptor was derived from a human patient who had a liver transplant. Some T cells may trace back to the graft donor. The CDR3 loop reads CASSPRTGVYNEQFF. CDR3 in DNA: TGTGCCAGCAGTCCCAGGACAGGGGTATACAATGAGCAGTTCTTC.